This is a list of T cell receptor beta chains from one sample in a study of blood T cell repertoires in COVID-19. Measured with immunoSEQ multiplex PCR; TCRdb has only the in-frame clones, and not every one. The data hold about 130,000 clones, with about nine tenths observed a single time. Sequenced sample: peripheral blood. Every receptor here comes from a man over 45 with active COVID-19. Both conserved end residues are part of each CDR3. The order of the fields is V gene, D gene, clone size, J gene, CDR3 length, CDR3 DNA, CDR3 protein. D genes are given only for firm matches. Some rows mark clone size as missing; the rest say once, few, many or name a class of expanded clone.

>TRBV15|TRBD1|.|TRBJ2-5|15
TGTGCCACCAGCAGACGTACAGGGGCCCAAGAGACCCAGTACTTC
CATSRRTGAQETQYF
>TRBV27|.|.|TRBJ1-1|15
TGTGCCAGCAGTTTCGACCCGGGAAGAGTTACTGAAGCTTTCTTT
CASSFDPGRVTEAFF
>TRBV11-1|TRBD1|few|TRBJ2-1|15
TGTGCCAGCAGCCTCCGGGACAGGGATAAAAATGAGCAGTTCTTC
CASSLRDRDKNEQFF
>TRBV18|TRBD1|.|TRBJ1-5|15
TGTGCCAGCTCACCAGGGACAGGGGCAAGGCAGCCCCAGCATTTT
CASSPGTGARQPQHF
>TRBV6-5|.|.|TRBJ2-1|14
TGTGCCAGCAGTTCCCGGGACGGAGGGAATGAGCAGTTCTTC
CASSSRDGGNEQFF
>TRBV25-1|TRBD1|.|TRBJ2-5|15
TGTGCCAGCAGTGTTGCCAGGGGGCTTCAAGAGACCCAGTACTTC
CASSVARGLQETQYF
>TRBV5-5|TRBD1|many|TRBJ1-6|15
TGTGCCAGCAGCCCTGGGGACAGGGCTAATTCACCCCTCCACTTT
CASSPGDRANSPLHF
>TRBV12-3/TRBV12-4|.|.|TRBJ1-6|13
TGTGCCAGCAGCCTAGCCCTAAATTCACCCCTCCACTTT
CASSLALNSPLHF
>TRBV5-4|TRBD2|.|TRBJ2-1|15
TGTGCCAGCAGCTTAAGCGGGAGAGGCCGCAATGAGCAGTTCTTC
CASSLSGRGRNEQFF
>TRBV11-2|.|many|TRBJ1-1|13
TGTGCCAGCATGAGTTCTTCGATCACTGAAGCTTTCTTT
CASMSSSITEAFF
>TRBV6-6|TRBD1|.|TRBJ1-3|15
TGTGCCAGCAGACACCAGGGGGCGCCCGGAAACACCATATATTTT
CASRHQGAPGNTIYF
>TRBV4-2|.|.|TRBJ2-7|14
TGTGCCAGCAGCGATAGACTAGTAAGGGACGAGCAGTACTTC
CASSDRLVRDEQYF
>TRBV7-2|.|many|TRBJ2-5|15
TGTGCCAGCAGCTTAGCGCGTCACAGGCAAGAGACCCAGTACTTC
CASSLARHRQETQYF
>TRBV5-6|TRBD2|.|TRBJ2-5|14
TGTGCCAGCAGCTTGAGAGCGGGGGGTGAGACCCAGTACTTC
CASSLRAGGETQYF
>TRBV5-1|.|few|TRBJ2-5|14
TGCGCCAGCAGCTTGATCACCGGCGGAGAGACCCAGTACTTC
CASSLITGGETQYF
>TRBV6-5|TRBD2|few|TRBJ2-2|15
TGTGCCAGCAGTTACTCCCAGACTAGCCCCGGGGAGCTGTTTTTT
CASSYSQTSPGELFF
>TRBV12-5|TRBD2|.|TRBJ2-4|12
TGTGCTAGTGGTCACAGCGGGGGTCCTCAGTACTTC
CASGHSGGPQYF
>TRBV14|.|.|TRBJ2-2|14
TGTGCCAGCAGCCAAGAAGCCAGGACCGGGGAGCTGTTTTTT
CASSQEARTGELFF
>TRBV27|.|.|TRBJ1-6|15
TGTGCCAGCAGTTTATCGGGCAGGGGTAATTCACCCCTCCACTTT
CASSLSGRGNSPLHF
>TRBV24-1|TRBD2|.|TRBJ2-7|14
TGTGCCGCAAGAGGGACTAGGTGTATCTACGAGCAGTACTTC
CAARGTRCIYEQYF
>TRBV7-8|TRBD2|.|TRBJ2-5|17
TGTGCCAGCAGCTGGGACTCGAGACTAGCGGGGAAAGAGACCCAGTACTTC
CASSWDSRLAGKETQYF
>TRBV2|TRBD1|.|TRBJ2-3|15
TGTGCCAGCATACAAAGGACAGGATACACAGATACGCAGTATTTT
CASIQRTGYTDTQYF
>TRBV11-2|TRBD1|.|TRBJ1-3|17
TGTGCCAGCAGCCCGAGGGACAGACGCTCGAGGGGAAACACCATATATTTT
CASSPRDRRSRGNTIYF
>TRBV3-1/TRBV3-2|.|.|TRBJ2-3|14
TGTGCCAGCAGCCAGTACAGATGGGCAGATACGCAGTATTTT
CASSQYRWADTQYF
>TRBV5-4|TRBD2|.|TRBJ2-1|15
TGTGCCAGCAGCTCGGGACTAGCGGCCTACAATGAGCAGTTCTTC
CASSSGLAAYNEQFF
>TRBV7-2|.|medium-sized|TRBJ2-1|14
TGTGCCAGCAGCTTTGCGGGGCGAAACAATGAGCAGTTCTTC
CASSFAGRNNEQFF
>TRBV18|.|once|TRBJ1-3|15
TGTGCCAGCTCCCCCGGTCAGGGTCCTGGAAACACCATATATTTT
CASSPGQGPGNTIYF
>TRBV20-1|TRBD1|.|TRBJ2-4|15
TGCAGTGCTAGTCCCCACAGGGGGCTTCAAAACATTCAGTACTTC
CSASPHRGLQNIQYF
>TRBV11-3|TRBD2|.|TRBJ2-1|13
TGTGCCAGCAGGGCCCTAGCGGGAGATGAGCAGTTCTTC
CASRALAGDEQFF
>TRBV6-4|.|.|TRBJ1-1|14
TGTGCCAGCAGTCCCGGGATAATGAGCGCTGAAGCTTTCTTT
CASSPGIMSAEAFF
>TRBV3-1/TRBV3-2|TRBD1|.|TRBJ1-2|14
TGTGCCAGCAGCCTTGGACAGGGGGCTTATGGCTACACCTTC
CASSLGQGAYGYTF
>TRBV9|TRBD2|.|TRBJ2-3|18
TGTGCCAGCAGGCCGGCTAGCGGGAGGGCCGGAGACACAGATACGCAGTATTTT
CASRPASGRAGDTDTQYF
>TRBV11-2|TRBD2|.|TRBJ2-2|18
TGTGCCAGCAGCTTAGTTGCTAGCGGGGGGTCCAACACCGGGGAGCTGTTTTTT
CASSLVASGGSNTGELFF
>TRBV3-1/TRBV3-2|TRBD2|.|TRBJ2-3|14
TGTGCCAGCAGCCTACGGACTAGAGCAGATACGCAGTATTTT
CASSLRTRADTQYF
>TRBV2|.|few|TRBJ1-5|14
TGTGCCAGCAGTGAAAATTATAGCAATCAGCCCCAGCATTTT
CASSENYSNQPQHF
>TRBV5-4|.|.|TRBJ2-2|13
TGTGCCAGCAGTCACAGGGACACCGGGGAGCTGTTTTTT
CASSHRDTGELFF
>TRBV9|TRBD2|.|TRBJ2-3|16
TGTGCCAGCAGCGTTACTAGCGGTACTAGCACAGATACGCAGTATTTT
CASSVTSGTSTDTQYF
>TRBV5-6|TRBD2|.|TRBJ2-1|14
TGTGCCAGCAGCTTGGCCGGACTAGCCGGTGAGCAGTTCTTC
CASSLAGLAGEQFF
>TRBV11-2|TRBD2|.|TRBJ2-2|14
TGTGCCAGCGGACTAGCGGGAGGGCTCGGGGAGCTGTTTTTT
CASGLAGGLGELFF
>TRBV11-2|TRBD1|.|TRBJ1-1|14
TGTGCCAGCAGCCTAGGGACAGGGTTCCCCAAAGCTTTCTTT
CASSLGTGFPKAFF
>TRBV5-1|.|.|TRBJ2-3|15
TGCGCCAGCAGAATTTCGGGGGACCGCACAGATACGCAGTATTTT
CASRISGDRTDTQYF
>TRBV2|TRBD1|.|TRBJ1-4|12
TGTGCCAGCGAGCCAGGGGGCCGGAACGTGTTTTTT
CASEPGGRNVFF
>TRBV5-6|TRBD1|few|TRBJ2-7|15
TGTGCCAGCAGCTTGGCTAGGACAGGGGCCTACGAGCAGTACTTC
CASSLARTGAYEQYF
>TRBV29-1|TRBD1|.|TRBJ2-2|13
TGCAGCGTTGGTACAGGGGAAACCGGGGAGCTGTTTTTT
CSVGTGETGELFF
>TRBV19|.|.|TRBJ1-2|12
TGTGCCAGTAGTATCCAGGGCGGTGGCTACACCTTC
CASSIQGGGYTF
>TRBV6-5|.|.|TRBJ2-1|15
TGTGCCAGCAGTTTACCGCTAGCGTTGATGAATGAGCAGTTCTTC
CASSLPLALMNEQFF
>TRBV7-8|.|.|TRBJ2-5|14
TGTGCCCTCGCCCTCGGGGGAAGGGGAGAGACCCAGTACTTC
CALALGGRGETQYF
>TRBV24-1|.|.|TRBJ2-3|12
TGTGCCACCAGCGGGAGCACAGATACGCAGTATTTT
CATSGSTDTQYF
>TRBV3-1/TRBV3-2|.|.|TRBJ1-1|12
TGTGCCAGCAGCCACTCACCGGGTGGAGCTTTCTTT
CASSHSPGGAFF
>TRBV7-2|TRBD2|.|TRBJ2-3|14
TGTGCCAGCAGTCCGGGACTAGCCAGAGATACGCAGTATTTT
CASSPGLARDTQYF
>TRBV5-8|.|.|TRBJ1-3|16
TGTGCCAGCAGCTTGGTCCAGGGCCGCTCTGGAAACACCATATATTTT
CASSLVQGRSGNTIYF
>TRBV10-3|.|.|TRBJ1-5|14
TGTGCCATCAGTGAGACAGGGTTTAATCAGCCCCAGCATTTT
CAISETGFNQPQHF
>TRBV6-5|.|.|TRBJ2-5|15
TGTGCCAGCCTCCCGCGGCAGGGAATAGGAAAGACCCAGTACTTC
CASLPRQGIGKTQYF
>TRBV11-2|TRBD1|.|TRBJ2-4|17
TGTGCCAGCAGCGCCAGTTACAGGGGGCGGTCCAAAAACATTCAGTACTTC
CASSASYRGRSKNIQYF
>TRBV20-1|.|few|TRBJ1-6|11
TGCAGTGCAGGGGCCAATTCACCCCTCCACTTT
CSAGANSPLHF
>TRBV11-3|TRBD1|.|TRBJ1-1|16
TGTGCCAGCAGCTTAGGGACAGGGAGTATGAACACTGAAGCTTTCTTT
CASSLGTGSMNTEAFF
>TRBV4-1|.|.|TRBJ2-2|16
TGCGCCAGCAGCCAACAACGGCAGGCGAACACCGGGGAGCTGTTTTTT
CASSQQRQANTGELFF
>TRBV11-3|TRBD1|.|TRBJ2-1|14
TGTGCCAGCAGCGGCACAGGGGTATACAATGAGCAGTTCTTC
CASSGTGVYNEQFF
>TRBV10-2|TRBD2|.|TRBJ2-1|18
TGCGCCAGCAGTGACTATATTTTGGTAGCGGGAGGGGGCAATGAGCAGTTCTTC
CASSDYILVAGGGNEQFF